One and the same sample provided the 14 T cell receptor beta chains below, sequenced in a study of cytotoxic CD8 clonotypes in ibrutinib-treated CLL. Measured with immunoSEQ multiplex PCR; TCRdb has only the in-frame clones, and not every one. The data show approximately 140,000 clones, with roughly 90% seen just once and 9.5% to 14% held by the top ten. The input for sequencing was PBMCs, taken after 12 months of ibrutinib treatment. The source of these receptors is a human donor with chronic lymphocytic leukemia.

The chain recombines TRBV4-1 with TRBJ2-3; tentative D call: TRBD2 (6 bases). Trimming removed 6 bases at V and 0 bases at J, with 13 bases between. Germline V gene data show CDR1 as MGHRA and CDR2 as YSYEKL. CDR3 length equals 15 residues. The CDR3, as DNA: TGCGCCAGCAGGATTAGCGGCCCTAGCACAGATACGCAGTATTTT. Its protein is CASRISGPSTDTQYF.

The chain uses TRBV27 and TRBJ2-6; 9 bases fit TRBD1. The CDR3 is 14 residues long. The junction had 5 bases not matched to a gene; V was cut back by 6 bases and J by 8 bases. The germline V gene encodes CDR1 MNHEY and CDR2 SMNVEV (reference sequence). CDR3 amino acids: CASRETGGTNVLTF. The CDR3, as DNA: TGTGCCAGCAGAGAAACAGGGGGCACCAACGTCCTGACTTTC.

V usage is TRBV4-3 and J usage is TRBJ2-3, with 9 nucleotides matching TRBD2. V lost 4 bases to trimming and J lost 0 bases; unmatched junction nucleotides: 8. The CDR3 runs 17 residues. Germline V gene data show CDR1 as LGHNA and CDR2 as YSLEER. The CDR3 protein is CASSPATSGASTDTQYF. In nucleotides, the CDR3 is TGCGCCAGCAGCCCGGCGACTAGCGGAGCTAGCACAGATACGCAGTATTTT.

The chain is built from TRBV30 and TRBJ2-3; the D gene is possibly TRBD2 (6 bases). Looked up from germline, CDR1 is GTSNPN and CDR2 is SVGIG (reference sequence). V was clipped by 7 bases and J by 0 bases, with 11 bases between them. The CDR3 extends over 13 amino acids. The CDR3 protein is CASSGSSTDTQYF. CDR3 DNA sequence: TGTGCCTCCAGCGGGTCTAGCACAGATACGCAGTATTTT.

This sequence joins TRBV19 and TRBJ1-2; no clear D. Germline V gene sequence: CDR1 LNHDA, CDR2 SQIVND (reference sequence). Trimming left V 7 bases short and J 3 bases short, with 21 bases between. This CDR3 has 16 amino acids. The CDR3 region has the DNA TGTGCCAGTACGTCCGGCTCCCTGGAGGTACACTATGGCTACACCTTC. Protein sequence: CASTSGSLEVHYGYTF.

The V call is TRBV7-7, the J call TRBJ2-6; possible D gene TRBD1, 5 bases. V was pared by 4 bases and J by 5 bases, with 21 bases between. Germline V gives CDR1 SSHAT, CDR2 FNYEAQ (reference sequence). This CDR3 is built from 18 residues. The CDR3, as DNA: TGTGCCAGCAGCTCCCAGGGTAAGCCACAAAGTCGGGCCAACGTCCTGACTTTC. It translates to CASSSQGKPQSRANVLTF.

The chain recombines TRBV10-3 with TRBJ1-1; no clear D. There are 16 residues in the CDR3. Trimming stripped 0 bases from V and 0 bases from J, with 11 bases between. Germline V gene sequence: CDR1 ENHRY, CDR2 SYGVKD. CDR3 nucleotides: TGTGCCATCAGTGAGTCGGATGGACTCTTGAACACTGAAGCTTTCTTT. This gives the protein CAISESDGLLNTEAFF.

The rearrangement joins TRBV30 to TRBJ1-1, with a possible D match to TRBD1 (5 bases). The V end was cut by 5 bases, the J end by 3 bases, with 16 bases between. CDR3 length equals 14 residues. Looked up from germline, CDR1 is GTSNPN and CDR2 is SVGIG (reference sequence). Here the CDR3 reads CAWDYGGEYTEAFF. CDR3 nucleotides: TGTGCCTGGGATTACGGGGGGGAGTACACTGAAGCTTTCTTT. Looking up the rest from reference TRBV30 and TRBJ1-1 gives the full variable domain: SQTIHQWPATLVQPVGSPLSLECTVEGTSNPNLYWYRQAAGRGLQLLFYSVGIGQISSEVPQNLSASRPQDRQFILSSKKLLLSDSGFYLCAWDYGGEYTEAFFGQGTRLTVV.

The CDR3 protein is CASTPGQVYEQYF. DNA of the CDR3: TGTGCCAGCACCCCGGGACAGGTCTACGAGCAGTACTTC. J is TRBJ2-7 and V is TRBV28; TRBD1 matches 8 bases. After removal of 7 bases from V and 3 bases from J, the junction contained 5 bases not matched to a gene. Per the germline V gene, CDR1 is MDHEN and CDR2 is SYDVKM. This CDR3 is built from 13 residues.

The CDR3 protein is CASSTNYPGLAGGLSSYNEQFF. CDR3 DNA: TGTGCCAGCAGCACGAACTATCCGGGACTAGCGGGAGGACTGAGCTCCTACAATGAGCAGTTCTTC. V and J are TRBV27 and TRBJ2-1; 15 bases are shared with TRBD2. This CDR3 region has 22 residues. After removal of 6 bases from V and 0 bases from J, the junction contained 18 bases not matched to a gene. Germline V lookup: CDR1 MNHEY, CDR2 SMNVEV (reference sequence).

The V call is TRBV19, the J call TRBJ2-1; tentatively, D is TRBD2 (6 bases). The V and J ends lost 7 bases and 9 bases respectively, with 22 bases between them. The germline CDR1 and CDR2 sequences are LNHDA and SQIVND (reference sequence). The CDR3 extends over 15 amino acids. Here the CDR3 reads CASTNSGPGRGEQFF. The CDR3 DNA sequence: TGTGCCAGTACTAACAGCGGGCCCGGAAGGGGTGAGCAGTTCTTC.

CDR3 sequence reads: CASSPSTGTQHQPQHF. CDR3 in DNA: TGTGCCAGCTCACCGAGTACCGGGACGCAACATCAGCCCCAGCATTTT. The rearrangement uses TRBV18 and TRBJ1-5, with a possible D match to TRBD1 (5 bases). V dropped 3 bases and J dropped 5 bases, with 17 bases sitting between them. The CDR3 runs 16 residues. Germline assignment: CDR1 KGHSH and CDR2 LQKENI.

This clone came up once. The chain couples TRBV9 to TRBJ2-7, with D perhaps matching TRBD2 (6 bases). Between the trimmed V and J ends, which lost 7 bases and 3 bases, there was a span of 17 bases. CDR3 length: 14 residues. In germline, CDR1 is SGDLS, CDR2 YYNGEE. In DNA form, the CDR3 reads TGTGCCAGCGGACTATTGGACCAGAACTACGAGCAGTACTTC. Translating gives CASGLLDQNYEQYF.

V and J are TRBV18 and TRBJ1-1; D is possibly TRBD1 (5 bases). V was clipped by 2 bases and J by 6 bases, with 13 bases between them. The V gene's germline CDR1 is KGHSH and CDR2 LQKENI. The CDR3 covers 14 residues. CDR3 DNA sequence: TGTGCCAGCTCACCAGACGACAGATATCCTGAAGCTTTCTTT. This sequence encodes CASSPDDRYPEAFF.